This TCR beta chain was recovered during a study of metastatic and nonmetastatic thyroid tumors. Study overall: The comparison covered peripheral blood and tumor or nodule tissue in malignant and benign thyroid patients.

TCRdb re-called clones via MiXCR from the PCR reads. The table has thousands of clones, roughly 15% seen once. General study results and limits: Compared with benign nodules, malignant thyroid tumors were reported to have significantly higher TCR beta diversity in both blood and tumor.

Details on this clone: The antigen remains undetermined.

The germline gives CDR1 DFQATT, CDR2 SNEGSKA (reference sequence). Trimming at V came to 1 base and at J to 1 base, leaving 7 bases not matched to a gene. This CDR3 has 18 amino acids. Each patient came to thyroid surgery without any prior treatment (of any kind). Sequencing used blood. The chain joins TRBV20-1 to TRBJ2-6; 10 bases map to TRBD1. This clonotype was sampled from a female donor with papillary thyroid cancer or a benign thyroid nodule (not recorded which). Some clones in this sample may be carry-over from other donors' samples. The CDR3 sequence: CSARVGGTGVSGANVLTF. CDR3 DNA sequence: TGCAGTGCTAGAGTCGGAGGGACAGGGGTTTCTGGGGCCAACGTCCTGACTTTC.